The 18 T cell receptor beta chains presented below share a single source sample, sequenced in a study of blood T cell repertoires in COVID-19. Sequencing was performed with immunoSEQ multiplex PCR; in TCRdb, only in-frame clones are kept and a portion is missing. The data contain around 260,000 clones, around 92% of them singletons. What was sequenced was peripheral blood. The origin of the receptors is a young adult with COVID-19, enrolled during active disease.

The chain joins TRBV2 to TRBJ2-3, with TRBD2 matching over 7 bases. The CDR3 is 14 residues long. Germline loops: CDR1 SNHLY, CDR2 FYNNEI. Losses at the gene ends were 6 bases for V and 5 bases for J; bases not matched to a gene: 8. This CDR3 reads CASRETSNQDTQYF. The DNA for the CDR3 is TGTGCCAGCAGGGAGACTAGCAACCAAGATACGCAGTATTTT.

This chain uses TRBV18 with TRBJ2-4; D is possibly TRBD2 (7 bases). This CDR3 contains 20 residues. CDR1 and CDR2 (germline): KGHSH, LQKENI. V dropped 4 bases and J dropped 0 bases, with 25 bases sitting between them. The CDR3 DNA reads as TGTGCCAGCTCACACCGGACTAGGGGGGAACCCGATCTAGCCAAAAACATTCAGTACTTC. Protein sequence: CASSHRTRGEPDLAKNIQYF. Drawing the rest from reference TRBV18 and TRBJ2-4, the complete variable domain is NAGVMQNPRHLVRRRGQEARLRCSPMKGHSHVYWYRQLPEEGLKFMVYLQKENIIDESGMPKERFSAEFPKEGPSILRIQQVVRGDSAAYFCASSHRTRGEPDLAKNIQYFGAGTRLSVL.

The rearrangement joins TRBV4-2 to TRBJ1-2; TRBD1 matches 7 bases. J was trimmed by 2 bases and V by 0 bases; bases with no gene match: 6. The germline V gene has CDR1 LGHNA and CDR2 YNFKEQ. The CDR3 loop spans 16 amino acids. CDR3 in DNA: TGTGCCAGCAGCCAAGATCATACAGGGGTCAACTATGGCTACACCTTC. Its translation is CASSQDHTGVNYGYTF.

The chain joins TRBV5-8 to TRBJ2-1; 12 nucleotides align to TRBD1. CDR3 size: 15 residues. V lost 7 bases, J lost 8 bases, and 10 bases stayed unmatched. Germline values: CDR1 SGHTS, CDR2 YDEGEE. The CDR3 bases are TGTGCCAGCGCGAAGGAGGGACAGGGGGCTTATGAGCAGTTCTTC. Its protein is CASAKEGQGAYEQFF.

This clone was observed a handful of times. J is TRBJ2-2 and V is TRBV7-9; TRBD2 aligns across 9 bases. The CDR3 is 18 residues long. V lost 4 bases, J lost 4 bases, and 13 bases stayed unmatched. In germline, CDR1 is SEHNR, CDR2 FQNEAQ (reference sequence). The CDR3 sequence: CASSSPLAGAVSTGELFF. CDR3 in DNA: TGTGCCAGCAGCTCCCCTTTAGCGGGAGCGGTTTCCACCGGGGAGCTGTTTTTT.

V and J are TRBV27 and TRBJ2-1; D possibly corresponds to TRBD2 (6 bases). This CDR3 is built from 11 residues. Germline V gene lookup returns CDR1 MNHEY and CDR2 SMNVEV (reference sequence). V gave up 5 bases and J gave up 10 bases, with 9 bases separating them. CDR3 bases: TGTGCCAGCAGTCGGGCGGGAGAGCAGTTCTTC. Translating it yields CASSRAGEQFF.

The chain is built from TRBV13 and TRBJ2-1, with D perhaps TRBD1 (6 bases). The CDR3 sequence is 16 residues long. The V end was cut by 5 bases, the J end by 7 bases, with 21 bases between. The V gene's germline CDR1 is PRHDT and CDR2 FYEKMQ (reference sequence). This CDR3 is CASSEHLGAGENEQFF. The CDR3 DNA follows: TGTGCCAGCAGCGAACACCTGGGGGCCGGAGAAAATGAGCAGTTCTTC.

The chain carries TRBV2 and TRBJ1-4; 9 bases map to TRBD1. Trimming cost V 6 bases and J 8 bases; bases outside gene matches: 7. The CDR3 has 14 residues. Germline V gives CDR1 SNHLY, CDR2 FYNNEI. Here the CDR3 reads CASRSGTGLEKLFF. CDR3 DNA sequence: TGTGCCAGCAGGTCCGGGACAGGGTTAGAAAAACTGTTTTTT.

The chain uses TRBV6-5 and TRBJ1-1; 7 positions agree with TRBD1. Germline values: CDR1 MNHEY, CDR2 SVGAGI. The CDR3 consists of 13 residues. V shed 8 bases and J 1 base; nucleotides not matched to a gene: 4. CDR3 nucleotide sequence: TGTGCCAGCGCGGGACAGCCGAACACTGAAGCTTTCTTT. It encodes CASAGQPNTEAFF.

This clone was seen more than once but under ten times. The rearrangement links TRBV29-1 to TRBJ1-1; D ambiguous. There are 14 residues in the CDR3. The germline CDR1 and CDR2 sequences are SQVTM and ANQGSEA. V was shortened by 5 bases and J by 0 bases, with 13 bases between the two germline ends. CDR3 loop: CSVFAGKMNTEAFF. As DNA, the CDR3 is TGCAGCGTTTTCGCGGGGAAAATGAACACTGAAGCTTTCTTT.

This chain connects TRBV7-8 to TRBJ2-2, with 12 positions matching TRBD2. V dropped 1 base and J dropped 5; count of bases not matched to a gene: 5. The CDR3 has 17 amino acids. CDR1 and CDR2 (germline): SGHVS, FQNEAQ. CDR3 amino acids: CASSLGLAGVKTGELFF. The CDR3 nucleotides read TGTGCCAGCAGCTTAGGACTAGCGGGAGTAAAGACCGGGGAGCTGTTTTTT.

This clone was found once. This sequence joins TRBV9 and TRBJ2-7; 8 positions agree with TRBD2. The CDR3 loop spans 15 amino acids. V trimming: 7 bases; J trimming: 5 bases; junction bases outside the gene matches: 14. Germline lookup yields CDR1 SGDLS and CDR2 YYNGEE. The CDR3 DNA follows: TGTGCCAGCTCGCGCCGGGAGGGGGTTCTGGACGAGCAGTACTTC. This encodes CASSRREGVLDEQYF.

The rearrangement links TRBV6-5 to TRBJ1-5; the D gene is possibly TRBD1 (6 bases). CDR1 is MNHEY and CDR2 is SVGAGI in the germline V gene. This CDR3 has 15 residues. Between the trimmed V and J ends, which lost 4 bases and 3 bases, there was a span of 13 bases. CDR3 in DNA: TGTGCCAGCAGTTCCCTGGGGGGGCCCAATCAGCCCCAGCATTTT. The encoded protein is CASSSLGGPNQPQHF.

The rearrangement uses TRBV27 and TRBJ1-6; the match to TRBD1 covers 9 bases. After removal of 4 bases from V and 1 base from J, the junction contained 5 bases not matched to a gene. Germline lookup yields CDR1 MNHEY and CDR2 SMNVEV (reference sequence). There are 17 residues in the CDR3. The CDR3: CASSYSGTGSYNSPLHF. The CDR3 nucleotides read TGTGCCAGCAGTTACTCCGGGACAGGGTCCTATAATTCACCCCTCCACTTT.

The V gene is TRBV7-2, the J gene TRBJ1-5; D is possibly TRBD1 (5 bases). Trimming stripped 1 base from V and 5 bases from J, with 12 bases between. Germline V CDR1 and CDR2: SGHTA, FQGNSA. This CDR3 is 15 amino acids long. CDR3 in amino acids: CASSLEGWGYQPQHF. CDR3 nucleotides: TGTGCCAGCAGCTTAGAAGGTTGGGGCTATCAGCCCCAGCATTTT. Full variable domain (outside the CDR3, taken from reference TRBV7-2 and TRBJ1-5): GAGVSQSPSNKVTEKGKDVELRCDPISGHTALYWYRQSLGQGLEFLIYFQGNSAPDKSGLPSDRFSAERTGGSVSTLTIQRTQQEDSAVYLCASSLEGWGYQPQHFGDGTRLSIL.

The rearrangement links TRBV7-8 to TRBJ1-3; D unresolved. This CDR3 has 13 amino acids. Germline CDR1 and CDR2: SGHVS and FQNEAQ. V gave up 5 bases and J gave up 1 base, with 6 bases separating them. The CDR3 spells CASSLSSGNTIYF. Written as DNA, the CDR3 is TGTGCCAGCAGCCTCTCTTCTGGAAACACCATATATTTT.

The chain is built from TRBV20-1 and TRBJ2-5, with 12 positions matching TRBD2. Trimming cost V 3 bases and J 5 bases; bases outside gene matches: 7. The germline gives CDR1 DFQATT, CDR2 SNEGSKA (reference sequence). The CDR3 covers 15 residues. CDR3 sequence reads: CSASPGLAGMETQYF. The CDR3 bases are TGCAGTGCTAGTCCGGGACTAGCGGGTATGGAGACCCAGTACTTC.

The genes are TRBV5-1 and TRBJ2-1; TRBD2 aligns across 9 bases. The trim removed 2 bases at V and 3 bases at J, leaving 6 bases unmatched. Per germline, CDR1 SGHRS and CDR2 YFSETQ. This CDR3 is 16 amino acids long. CDR3 bases: TGCGCCAGCAGCTTTTTCGCGGGAGGGGTCTACAATGAGCAGTTCTTC. As protein: CASSFFAGGVYNEQFF.